The 24 T cell receptor beta chains below all came from one sample that was sequenced in a study of patients with pleural tuberculosis. Each CDR3 protein gets one entry after TCRdb re-called the reads with MiXCR. The repertoire includes approximately 53,000 distinct CDR3 sequences, less than 9.5% of them detected once, and roughly 16% sits in the top ten. Receptors were obtained from a human donor with pleural tuberculosis.

This clonotype was found many times. The germline gene is not matched at one end of the junction; a read error may be the cause. The rearrangement joins TRBV6-4 to TRBJ2-6; D remains unclear. The CDR3 totals 15 residues. Germline V lookup: CDR1 MRHNA, CDR2 SNTAGT. In DNA form, the CDR3 reads TGTGCCAGCATTGACATTTCGTCTGGGGCCAACGTCCTGACTTTC. Translated, it gives CASIDISSGANVLTF.

This clonotype has a count of ten or more. This chain joins TRBV10-2 and TRBJ1-1; D is unresolved. The V and J ends lost 3 bases and 4 bases respectively, with 12 bases between them. This CDR3 is built from 14 residues. Per the germline V gene, CDR1 is WSHSY and CDR2 is SAAADI. DNA of the CDR3: TGCGCCAGCAGTGATTCGATGTTAGGCACTGAAGCTTTCTTT. Protein product: CASSDSMLGTEAFF.

V usage is TRBV10-3 and J usage is TRBJ2-7; D might be TRBD1 (6 bases). The CDR3 is 14 amino acids. Germline CDR1 reads ENHRY; CDR2 reads SYGVKD. Trimming took 6 bases from V and 0 from J, leaving 12 bases between them. The CDR3 DNA follows: TGTGCCATCAGCCAGGGGACGAGCTCCTACGAGCAGTACTTC. This codes for CAISQGTSSYEQYF.

This clonotype was observed many times. The rearrangement links TRBV20-1 to TRBJ2-1, with 9 bases aligning to TRBD2. The germline gives CDR1 DFQATT, CDR2 SNEGSKA (reference sequence). Trimming cost V 1 base and J 5 bases; bases outside gene matches: 3. The CDR3 totals 14 residues. In DNA form, the CDR3 reads TGCAGTGCTAGAGTACTAGCGGGTCACAATGAGCAGTTCTTC. Amino acid sequence: CSARVLAGHNEQFF.

This clonotype was counted at least ten times. The chain joins TRBV20-1 to TRBJ2-1, with 8 nucleotides matching TRBD1. CDR3 length equals 15 residues. Germline lookup yields CDR1 DFQATT and CDR2 SNEGSKA (reference sequence). Germline trimming cut 6 bases from V and 6 bases from J; bases unmatched to any gene: 13. CDR3 nucleotides: TGCAGTGCAGGTCGGACAGGGTCGACTAGCAATGAGCAGTTCTTC. As protein: CSAGRTGSTSNEQFF.

This clonotype was detected ten times or more. The gene calls are TRBV20-1 and TRBJ2-1; D remains ambiguous. The CDR3 covers 13 residues. V lost 2 bases and J lost 4, with 9 bases in between. Germline V lookup: CDR1 DFQATT, CDR2 SNEGSKA (reference sequence). CDR3: CSARRQAYNEQFF. The CDR3 bases are TGCAGTGCTAGACGCCAGGCGTACAATGAGCAGTTCTTC.

This clonotype was detected many times. V usage is TRBV11-2 and J usage is TRBJ2-1; 12 positions match TRBD2. The germline V gene has CDR1 SGHAT and CDR2 FQNNGV. The CDR3 is 16 residues long. Trimming removed 0 bases from V and 6 bases from J; junction bases left unmatched: 3. The CDR3: CASSLELAGGFNEQFF. For the CDR3, the DNA is TGTGCCAGCAGCTTAGAACTAGCGGGAGGTTTCAATGAGCAGTTCTTC.

This clonotype has a count of ten or more. The J gene is TRBJ1-6, the V gene TRBV2, with TRBD1 matching over 10 bases. The CDR3 is made up of 16 amino acids. CDR1 is SNHLY and CDR2 is FYNNEI in the germline V gene. V lost 4 bases, J lost 7 bases, and 7 bases stayed unmatched. In DNA form, the CDR3 reads TGTGCCAGCAGTGGAGGGACAGGGGTAGAGAATTCACCCCTCCACTTT. Translating gives CASSGGTGVENSPLHF. Full variable domain (missing parts from reference TRBV2 and TRBJ1-6): EPEVTQTPSHQVTQMGQEVILRCVPISNHLYFYWYRQILGQKVEFLVSFYNNEISEKSEIFDDQFSVERPDGSNFTLKIRSTKLEDSAMYFCASSGGTGVENSPLHFGNGTRLTVT.

Ten or more counts support this clonotype. The chain links TRBV2 to TRBJ1-2, with 7 bases lining up with TRBD1. Germline V gene data show CDR1 as SNHLY and CDR2 as FYNNEI. This CDR3 has 14 amino acids. With 6 bases clipped from V and 8 bases from J, the junction kept 12 bases outside the gene matches. This chain's CDR3 is CASSLRRTGEGYTF. The CDR3 DNA reads TGTGCCAGCAGCCTCCGGCGAACAGGGGAAGGCTACACCTTC.

This clonotype was detected ten times or more. The chain couples TRBV27 to TRBJ2-1, with TRBD2 as a possible D gene (6 bases). This CDR3 region has 12 residues. Germline values: CDR1 MNHEY, CDR2 SMNVEV (reference sequence). V lost 8 bases and J 8 bases, leaving 13 bases between the germline ends. CDR3 bases: TGTGCCAGCGCTTCCAGGGACTATGAGCAGTTCTTC. It specifies CASASRDYEQFF.

This clonotype was counted at least ten times. The chain couples TRBV6-2 or TRBV6-3 to TRBJ1-5; D not resolved. V gave up 5 bases and J gave up 9 bases, with 14 bases separating them. The CDR3 extends over 13 amino acids. CDR1 MNHEY and CDR2 SVGEGT come from the germline V gene. DNA for the CDR3: TGTGCCAGCAGTCCGTACGGGGTAACGCCCCAGCATTTT. Amino acids: CASSPYGVTPQHF.

This clonotype was observed many times. The rearrangement joins TRBV27 to TRBJ2-1, with 11 bases matching TRBD2. The V segment lost 1 base and the J segment 10 bases; nucleotides outside the gene matches: 6. The germline CDR1 and CDR2 sequences are MNHEY and SMNVEV (reference sequence). The CDR3 extends over 15 amino acids. CDR3: CASSLLASGRPEQFF. CDR3 DNA: TGTGCCAGCAGTTTATTGGCTAGCGGGAGGCCGGAGCAGTTCTTC.

This clonotype was observed at least ten times. CDR3 amino acids: CASSGGTSGVTDTQYF. In DNA form, the CDR3 reads TGTGCCAGCAGCGGCGGGACTAGCGGAGTCACAGATACGCAGTATTTT. This chain joins TRBV11-1 and TRBJ2-3; 11 bases match TRBD2. After removal of 5 bases from V and 2 bases from J, the junction contained 6 bases not matched to a gene. CDR1 is SGHAT and CDR2 is FQDESV in the germline V gene (reference sequence). The CDR3 covers 16 residues.

This clonotype was detected ten times or more. The chain joins TRBV20-1 to TRBJ2-7; 9 positions match TRBD1. The CDR3 loop spans 13 amino acids. CDR1 DFQATT and CDR2 SNEGSKA come from the germline V gene (reference sequence). Losses at the gene ends were 5 bases for V and 3 bases for J; bases not matched to a gene: 5. The CDR3 spells CSAGGTGNYEQYF. For the CDR3, the DNA is TGCAGTGCTGGGGGGACAGGGAACTACGAGCAGTACTTC.

Only a few counts were recorded for this clonotype. This chain connects TRBV10-1 to TRBJ2-7; 11 bases line up with TRBD1. The junction had 3 bases not matched to a gene; V was cut back by 0 bases and J by 5 bases. Germline V gene data show CDR1 as WNHNN and CDR2 as SYGVQD (reference sequence). There are 15 residues in the CDR3. This CDR3 is CASSESPGQGDEQYF. The CDR3 coding sequence is TGCGCCAGCAGTGAGTCTCCGGGACAGGGGGACGAGCAGTACTTC.

V and J are TRBV27 and TRBJ1-1; 7 bases agree with TRBD1. Trimming cost V 8 bases and J 3 bases; bases outside gene matches: 6. The germline gives CDR1 MNHEY, CDR2 SMNVEV (reference sequence). The CDR3 consists of 13 residues. Here the CDR3 DNA reads TGTGCCAGCTTAGTGAGGGGGCACACTGAAGCTTTCTTT. Translated: CASLVRGHTEAFF.

This clonotype was counted at least ten times. V gene TRBV14 combines with J gene TRBJ1-1, with D possibly TRBD1 on 5 matching bases. CDR3 length: 14 amino acids. The germline CDR1 and CDR2 sequences are SGHDN and FVKESK. Between the trimmed V and J ends, which lost 3 bases and 5 bases, there was a span of 13 bases. The CDR3 nucleotides are TGTGCCAGCAGCCAGACAGCGGGGCGGACTGAAGCTTTCTTT. It yields the protein CASSQTAGRTEAFF.

This clonotype showed up many times. This chain joins TRBV6-2 or TRBV6-3 and TRBJ2-7, with 9 positions matching TRBD1. CDR3 length: 14 amino acids. The V segment lost 4 bases and the J segment 6 bases; nucleotides outside the gene matches: 7. The V gene's germline CDR1 is MNHEY and CDR2 SVGEGT. CDR3 nucleotide sequence: TGTGCCAGCAGTTCTACAGGGGGCGCGGGCGAGCAGTACGTC. Translated: CASSSTGGAGEQYV.

This clonotype is medium-sized in the sample. The chain employs TRBV6-1 and TRBJ1-3; D perhaps matches TRBD1 (5 bases). The CDR3 totals 13 residues. The V end lost 6 bases, the J end lost 4 bases, and 10 bases lay between the germline ends. CDR1 MNHNS and CDR2 SASEGT come from the germline V gene. The CDR3 loop is CASRERDGNTIYF. CDR3 DNA: TGTGCCAGCAGAGAAAGGGACGGAAACACCATATATTTT.

This clonotype was recorded many times. The CDR3 loop reads CASSTYTDTQYF. DNA of the CDR3: TGTGCCAGCAGCACTTACACAGATACGCAGTATTTT. The chain couples TRBV9 to TRBJ2-3; D is undetermined. The CDR3 totals 12 residues. V was trimmed by 4 bases and J by 2 bases, leaving 5 bases between them. CDR1 SGDLS and CDR2 YYNGEE come from the germline V gene.

This clonotype was counted many times. This rearrangement joins TRBV6-2 or TRBV6-3 to TRBJ2-7, with D unresolved. CDR1 is MNHEY, CDR2 SVGEGT, per germline. The CDR3 is 12 amino acids. V dropped 6 bases and J dropped 3 bases, with 9 bases sitting between them. The DNA of the CDR3 is TGTGCCAGCAGCGACCCGTACTACGAGCAGTACGTC. Its translation: CASSDPYYEQYV.

This clonotype has ten or more counts. The chain joins TRBV2 to TRBJ1-5; no reliable D call. The CDR3 extends over 15 amino acids. With 6 bases removed from V and 0 bases from J, the gap between germline ends came to 12 bases. Germline values: CDR1 SNHLY, CDR2 FYNNEI. The CDR3 DNA reads TGTGCCAGCAGCATACTAGACCATAGCAATCAGCCCCAGCATTTT. Translation gives CASSILDHSNQPQHF. Complete variable domain (other parts from reference TRBV2 and TRBJ1-5): EPEVTQTPSHQVTQMGQEVILRCVPISNHLYFYWYRQILGQKVEFLVSFYNNEISEKSEIFDDQFSVERPDGSNFTLKIRSTKLEDSAMYFCASSILDHSNQPQHFGDGTRLSIL.

This clonotype showed up many times. This chain links TRBV4-2 with TRBJ2-1; 7 bases line up with TRBD1. The CDR3 loop spans 14 amino acids. V shed 0 bases, J shed 9 bases, and the junction held 5 bases outside the gene matches. Germline assignment: CDR1 LGHNA and CDR2 YNFKEQ. The chain's CDR3 is CASSQDRGRAEQFF. The CDR3 nucleotides are TGTGCCAGCAGCCAAGATAGGGGGCGCGCTGAGCAGTTCTTC.

This clonotype was found many times. The chain uses TRBV6-2 or TRBV6-3 and TRBJ1-4; D uncertain. Trimming left V 2 bases short and J 6 bases short, with 13 bases between. Germline-derived CDR1 and CDR2 are MNHEY and SVGEGT. The CDR3 runs to 15 residues. The CDR3 protein is CASSYRAGGYEKLFF. CDR3 in DNA: TGTGCCAGCAGTTACAGGGCGGGTGGTTATGAAAAACTGTTTTTT.